The TCR beta chain described here comes from a study of shared clonotypes between healthy human individuals (dated by TCRdb to 2020 to 2021). In terms of the full investigation: The cohort comprised two women and a few men aged 18 to 49 years. For each donor, CD4 naive and CD4 memory were each given three plates, CD8 naive was given two plates, and CD8 memory was given one plate. To estimate repertoire size and how much clonotypes are shared between individuals, the study performed deep sequencing of blood TCR repertoires from a handful of healthy adults. Libraries were prepared and TCR repertoires were sequenced by different laboratories using diverse techniques, in order to increase sequencing depth and limit assay-specific biases. Each donor's leukapheresis produced roughly between roughly 0.94 and 9.5 billion PBMCs. Overall results and qualifications from the work: Because the study included only a small number of donors, the genetic and exposure-history diversity represented was limited. Naive subsets generally had larger estimated clonotype richness than memory subsets did. Based on pairwise subsampling, the degree of clonotype sharing among donors was expected to be affected by sequencing depth. Incomplete sequencing was indicated by rarefaction of sorted-subset datasets, despite the large sequencing depth. Only blood was sampled, and tissue TCR repertoires likely differ from those in blood. Higher generation probabilities were observed for clonotypes shared by all four sorted-subset donors than for non-shared clonotypes. Sharing across a few donors was observed for approximately 4.6% of naive CD4, about 3.2% of naive CD8, 2% to 2.5% of memory CD4, and roughly 0.4% of memory CD8 clonotypes.

In the case of this clone: This receptor's antigen is unknown. No much larger clonotype is one base removed from it; base qualities were not supplied.

CD8 naive samples were CD45RO-negative cells positively selected for CCR7, giving a CD45RA+CCR7+ population that excluded TemRA cells. The donors were healthy, HIV-negative adults with no recently reported acute infections or vaccinations. Every donor was a Caucasian adult living in Nashville, Tennessee, USA. Blood was collected by leukapheresis, and PBMCs were isolated by Ficoll-Histopaque density gradient centrifugation and then cryopreserved in liquid nitrogen vapor phase. Purity and quantity of every magnetically sorted T cell population were checked by analytical flow cytometry. From each sorted fraction, genomic DNA was isolated and quantified by UV absorbance on a Nanodrop 2000c. TCR CDR3 regions were amplified from genomic DNA by multiplex PCR using the deep immunoSEQ assay. Extracted genomic DNA from each cell subset was distributed evenly across all wells of several immunoSEQ 96-well plates, and each plate was treated as a replicate. For sorted subsets, each replicate PCR was loaded with about 0.2 ug genomic DNA, equivalent to 25,000 to 35,000 T cell genomes. Purified libraries were quantified with a Qubit 3.0 fluorometer, sized on a Bioanalyzer 2100, and re-quantified with the KAPA Library Quantification kit. Each immunoSEQ 96-well plate was sequenced on its own single-read 150-cycle Illumina NextSeq 550 flow cell. Processing in the source paper ran as follows. Because the immunoSEQ output included only junctional sequences and no quality scores, the filtering could not be the same as the filtering used for full-length reads. To assign V/J genes and CDR3, sequences were annotated against IMGT germline references using PyIR, a Python wrapper for IgBLAST v1.9. Any read was removed if the V/J assignment was weak (E-value above 1e-6), the CDR3 was missing, or the read contained stop codons, out-of-frame junctions, or ambiguous translated residues. V3J clonotypes were defined as sequences sharing an identical inferred V gene, J gene, and CDR3 amino acid sequence. To compute the percentage overlap between repertoires, the number of shared unique clonotypes was divided by the size of the smaller repertoire. Richness of each repertoire was evaluated using RTK rarefaction, the Chao1 estimator, and Recon v2.1 estimates of unobserved clonotypes. Generation probabilities for all TCRbeta clonotypes obtained by the gDNA method from a handful of donors were computed using OLGA. As stored in TCRdb, this immuneACCESS dataset retains in-frame rearrangements with V and J assigned. A fraction of the clones does not appear; measured against another copy, unresolved V genes explain less than half of the discrepancy, and the remainder lacks a known reason. The DNA gave D and trimming, while V, J and clone size come from that table. The sample table holds approximately 1.9 million clones, of which 85% to 95% were seen once. The ten largest account for more than 1.5% of the sample.

From the germline V gene, CDR1 is MRHNA and CDR2 is SNTAGT. The CDR3, from cysteine to phenylalanine, totals 17 residues. Kept here is only the CDR3 DNA, which spans 51 bases and is read in frame from base 1. The germline V end is reduced by 5 bases and the J end by 4 bases; junction bases left unmatched: 9. This sequence was found in a man between 18 and 35 years old in good health. Some clones in this sample may be carry-over from other donors' samples. The V gene is TRBV6-4 and the J gene is TRBJ1-5; 12 bases in the middle match TRBD1. Sequencing used naive CD8+ T cells from PBMCs. The cell subset or site tag for this specimen amounts to: CD45RA+CCR7+. CDR3 protein: CASSLRDRGRGNQPQHF. The DNA sequence is TGTGCCAGCAGTCTCCGGGACAGGGGGCGCGGGAATCAGCCCCAGCATTTT.